These 20 T cell receptor beta chains were sequenced from one sample in a study of blood T cells in healthy people across ages. Next came a second PCR, run for roughly 6 to 11 cycles, which used a sample-barcoded 5' primer along with a J-beta primer mix. TCRdb recomputed calls from the 5' RACE reads with MiXCR, one row per CDR3 protein. The sample holds hundreds of thousands of distinct CDR3 sequences; roughly 56% are singletons and the top ten take roughly 24%. What was sequenced was blood. Receptor source: a man aged 40-49 years in good health.

This clonotype has only a few counts. The gene calls are TRBV6-5 and TRBJ2-7; D remains ambiguous. V was cut by 4 bases and J by 7 bases, with 26 bases left in between. This CDR3 is built from 17 residues. Germline CDR1 reads MNHEY; CDR2 reads SVGAGI. Written as DNA, the CDR3 is TGTGCCAGCAGTTCCCAGACCAGATCTGGCCCAATAGGGGAGCAGTACTTC. It encodes CASSSQTRSGPIGEQYF.

This clonotype has more than one count but fewer than ten. The V and J genes are TRBV5-1 and TRBJ1-2; 9 nucleotides agree with TRBD1. J lost 10 bases, V lost 0 bases, and 7 bases had no gene match. Germline V gene data show CDR1 as SGHRS and CDR2 as YFSETQ. CDR3 length: 14 residues. CDR3 protein: CASSLAGTGNVYTF. The CDR3 DNA is TGCGCCAGCAGCTTGGCTGGGACAGGGAACGTCTACACCTTC.

This clonotype was observed a handful of times. The chain employs TRBV11-2 and TRBJ1-2; maybe TRBD1 (6 bases). CDR1 is SGHAT and CDR2 is FQNNGV in the germline V gene. Between the trimmed V and J ends, which lost 6 bases and 2 bases, there was a span of 13 bases. This CDR3 spans 14 amino acids. The CDR3 DNA is TGTGCCAGCAGTCCATCCACAGGGAACTATGGCTACACCTTC. It specifies CASSPSTGNYGYTF.

The V and J genes are TRBV20-1 and TRBJ2-3, with TRBD1 matching over 7 bases. The CDR3 has 14 amino acids. V trimming: 6 bases; J trimming: 2 bases; junction bases outside the gene matches: 8. The germline V gene encodes CDR1 DFQATT and CDR2 SNEGSKA (reference sequence). The CDR3 reads CSATEGQLTDTQYF. The CDR3 region has the DNA TGCAGTGCGACCGAGGGACAGCTCACAGATACGCAGTATTTT.

The rearrangement links TRBV7-2 to TRBJ2-3, with 9 bases that match TRBD1. CDR1 is SGHTA and CDR2 is FQGNSA in the germline V gene. J was trimmed by 3 bases and V by 0 bases; bases with no gene match: 10. CDR3 length: 18 amino acids. The CDR3 spells CASSLAHLQGARTDTQYF. CDR3 sequence (DNA): TGTGCCAGCAGCTTAGCTCACCTACAGGGGGCGCGAACAGATACGCAGTATTTT.

This clonotype was observed a handful of times. This chain uses TRBV11-2 with TRBJ2-3; perhaps D is TRBD1 or TRBD2 (5 bases each). This CDR3 contains 18 residues. The V and J ends lost 0 bases and 2 bases respectively, with 18 bases between them. The germline CDR1 and CDR2 sequences are SGHAT and FQNNGV. CDR3 DNA: TGTGCCAGCAGCTTAGATGGGGCCTCATGGGGACCCACAGATACGCAGTATTTT. Translating it yields CASSLDGASWGPTDTQYF.

As for this clonotype: One end of the junction does not line up with germline, which may come from a read error. The chain combines TRBV10-3 with TRBJ2-6, with a possible D match to TRBD1 (5 bases). Germline CDR1 and CDR2: ENHRY and SYGVKD. This CDR3 has 18 amino acids. The CDR3 here is CTISDPSREASGANVLTF. Here the CDR3 DNA reads TGTACCATCAGTGATCCCTCCAGGGAAGCCTCTGGGGCCAACGTCCTGACTTTC.

This clonotype turned up a few times. V gene TRBV9 combines with J gene TRBJ2-7; unclear D gene. The CDR3 totals 14 residues. Trimming pared 3 bases from V and 1 base from J, leaving 11 bases between. Germline assignment: CDR1 SGDLS and CDR2 YYNGEE. The CDR3 DNA reads TGTGCCAGCAGCGCCGAGCAGTGGTCCTACGAGCAGTACTTC. This sequence encodes CASSAEQWSYEQYF.

The chain links TRBV5-1 to TRBJ2-5; a possible D gene is TRBD2 (5 bases). CDR1 SGHRS and CDR2 YFSETQ come from the germline V gene. V was clipped by 4 bases and J by 4 bases, with 26 bases between them. CDR3 size: 18 residues. The CDR3 coding sequence is TGCGCCAGCAGCACCCGCCGGACTCTCGGTCGGTCGGGAGAGACCCAGTACTTC. It specifies CASSTRRTLGRSGETQYF.

The chain has TRBV7-9 and TRBJ2-3; 9 positions match TRBD2. Unmatched junction bases numbered 6, after V lost 7 bases and J lost 4 bases. Germline V gives CDR1 SEHNR, CDR2 FQNEAQ (reference sequence). The CDR3 runs 14 residues. CDR3 bases: TGTGCCAGCAACCCGCGGGAGGGCGCAGATACGCAGTATTTT. This encodes CASNPREGADTQYF.

This chain joins TRBV4-1 and TRBJ1-5; D is unclear. The CDR3 consists of 15 residues. Trimming cost V 0 bases and J 4 bases, with 10 bases left between them. Germline CDR1 and CDR2: MGHRA and YSYEKL. The CDR3 loop reads CASSQEERGNQPQHF. The CDR3 DNA follows: TGCGCCAGCAGCCAAGAAGAAAGAGGGAATCAGCCCCAGCATTTT.

V gene TRBV11-2 combines with J gene TRBJ2-5, with D unclear. The CDR3 loop spans 15 amino acids. Germline V gives CDR1 SGHAT, CDR2 FQNNGV. V lost 2 bases and J 2 bases, leaving 12 bases between the germline ends. The CDR3 loop is CASSLWRPTQETQYF. CDR3 sequence (DNA): TGTGCCAGCAGCTTATGGCGGCCAACTCAAGAGACCCAGTACTTC.

The chain is built from TRBV12-3 or TRBV12-4 and TRBJ2-7; maybe TRBD1 (5 bases). V was trimmed by 6 bases and J by 0 bases, leaving 12 bases between them. This CDR3 is built from 14 residues. CDR3 in DNA: TGTGCCAGCAGCCTTATCGACAGCTCCTACGAGCAGTACTTC. Amino acid sequence: CASSLIDSSYEQYF.

The gene calls are TRBV20-1 and TRBJ1-2; D may be TRBD1 (6 bases). In germline, CDR1 is DFQATT, CDR2 SNEGSKA (reference sequence). The CDR3 spans 15 residues. Trimming took 2 bases from V and 0 from J, leaving 13 bases between them. The CDR3 nucleotides read TGCAGTGCTAGAAGACTCGGACAGTCTAACTATGGCTACACCTTC. This sequence encodes CSARRLGQSNYGYTF.

This clonotype has only a few counts. The CDR3 is CASSARRDSSYGYTF. The CDR3 coding sequence is TGTGCCAGCAGCGCCCGCAGGGACAGCAGTTATGGCTACACCTTC. The V call is TRBV9, the J call TRBJ1-2, with TRBD1 matching 7 bases. The germline V gene has CDR1 SGDLS and CDR2 YYNGEE. V gave up 3 bases and J gave up 5 bases; unmatched junction bases: 10. CDR3 length: 15 amino acids.

The gene calls are TRBV12-5 and TRBJ2-3; 9 nucleotides agree with TRBD2. This CDR3 comprises 19 residues. The junction had 10 bases not matched to a gene; V was cut back by 0 bases and J by 0 bases. CDR1 and CDR2 from the germline V gene are LGHNT and FRNRAP. CDR3 sequence (DNA): TGTGCTAGTGGTTTGGTACGGGGTAGCGGGGGCCTGAGCACAGATACGCAGTATTTT. Residues: CASGLVRGSGGLSTDTQYF. Looking up the rest from reference TRBV12-5 and TRBJ2-3 gives the full variable domain: DARVTQTPRHKVTEMGQEVTMRCQPILGHNTVFWYRQTMMQGLELLAYFRNRAPLDDSGMPKDRFSAEMPDATLATLKIQPSEPRDSAVYFCASGLVRGSGGLSTDTQYFGPGTRLTVL.

The rearrangement links TRBV7-2 to TRBJ2-1, with TRBD2 matching 7 bases. Germline loops: CDR1 SGHTA, CDR2 FQGNSA. This CDR3 is built from 14 residues. V lost 3 bases and J lost 5; bases outside the gene matches: 4. In DNA form, the CDR3 reads TGTGCCAGCAGCTTTGGGGGGGGACACAATGAGCAGTTCTTC. Translating it yields CASSFGGGHNEQFF.

The chain combines TRBV12-3 or TRBV12-4 with TRBJ1-5; possible D gene TRBD1, 5 bases. Trimming removed 8 bases at V and 6 bases at J, with 14 bases between. The CDR3 runs to 13 residues. The CDR3 sequence is CASASLRGQPQHF. DNA for the CDR3: TGTGCCAGCGCCTCCCTTAGGGGTCAGCCCCAGCATTTT.

This chain joins TRBV2 and TRBJ1-5, with D possibly being TRBD1 (5 bases). V was pared by 5 bases and J by 3 bases, with 11 bases between. The CDR3 runs to 14 residues. In germline, CDR1 is SNHLY, CDR2 FYNNEI. The DNA for the CDR3 is TGTGCCAGCAGTTCAGACAGTTACAATCAGCCCCAGCATTTT. It yields the protein CASSSDSYNQPQHF.

This clonotype was detected only a few times. The chain uses TRBV11-2 and TRBJ1-4; D is possibly TRBD1 (5 bases). The CDR3 is 14 residues long. Trimming removed 5 bases at V and 6 bases at J, with 13 bases between. Germline assignment: CDR1 SGHAT and CDR2 FQNNGV. CDR3 coding DNA: TGTGCCAGCAGCGCGACAGCTGGGTATGAAAAACTGTTTTTT. The encoded protein is CASSATAGYEKLFF.